These 16 T cell receptor beta chains were sequenced from one sample in a study of kidney transplant recipient with SARS-CoV-2 infection (dated by TCRdb to the early 2020s). Sequencing was carried out with an Illumina MiSeq. TCRdb itself trimmed the public reads at Q25 with fastp, ran MiXCR and retained productive beta chains. Duplicate CDR3 protein sequences are folded into a single record with the most common DNA and genes. The sample table holds 200,000 to 300,000 distinct CDR3 sequences, of which under 30% were seen once. Jointly, the top ten make up about 7% of the sample. The time point label on this specimen signifies: pre-pandemic baseline sample and day 111 after first positive SARS-CoV-2 test. The material sequenced was a blood sample, taken at baseline and around day 110 from a kidney transplant recipient. The receptors were gathered from a male patient in his thirties who had COVID-19 and was a kidney transplant recipient. After a transplant, some of the T cells may come from the graft donor.

As concerns this clonotype: Given a much more abundant clone one base away, this may be a read error. This chain connects TRBV27 to TRBJ2-7; 7 nucleotides line up with TRBD2. The trim removed 6 bases at V and 6 bases at J, leaving 14 bases unmatched. CDR1 and CDR2 (germline): MNHEY, SMNVEV (reference sequence). The CDR3 has 15 amino acids. CDR3 sequence: CASSSLGGGACEQYF. The DNA of the CDR3 is TGTGCCAGCAGCTCCCTTGGCGGGGGAGCCTGCGAGCAGTACTTC.

This clonotype was seen at least ten times. The V gene is TRBV7-4, the J gene TRBJ1-2; D ambiguous. This CDR3 spans 17 amino acids. With 5 bases removed from V and 4 bases from J, the gap between germline ends came to 23 bases. Germline CDR1 and CDR2: SGHVT and SQSDAQ. The CDR3 is CASSTCHSARKTYGYTF. Written as DNA, the CDR3 is TGTGCCAGCAGCACATGTCATTCAGCTCGAAAGACCTATGGCTACACCTTC.

As for this clonotype: A much larger clonotype is one base distant, so this may be a read error. This chain links TRBV12-3 or TRBV12-4 with TRBJ2-6; 10 bases are shared with TRBD1. With 10 bases clipped from V and 0 bases from J, the junction kept 9 bases outside the gene matches. The CDR3 loop spans 17 amino acids. In nucleotides, the CDR3 is TGTGCCAACAATCCCGGGACAGGGGCCTCTGGGGCCAACGTCCTGACTTTC. Protein product: CANNPGTGASGANVLTF.

Of note for this clonotype: One base away lies a much larger clone, so this may be a sequencing read error. The rearrangement links TRBV25-1 to TRBJ2-7, with unresolved D. The ends were cut back, 9 bases at V and 3 bases at J, with 9 bases in the middle. The germline V gene encodes CDR1 MGHDK and CDR2 SYGVNS. This CDR3 contains 11 residues. CDR3 residues: CASPRNYEQYF. In nucleotides, the CDR3 is TGTGCCAGTCCTCGAAACTACGAGCAGTACTTC.

To note about this clonotype: A much larger clonotype is one base distant, so this may be a read error. This chain uses TRBV11-3 with TRBJ1-2; D gene ambiguous. The CDR3 loop spans 17 amino acids. Germline V CDR1 and CDR2: SGHNT, YENEEA. The CDR3 DNA is TGTGCCAGCAGCATTACGCTCGATCTCGGAAAGACCTATGACTACACCTTC. It encodes CASSITLDLGKTYDYTF.

In its sample, this clonotype was seen many times. This CDR3 is CASNNGPYGYTF. As DNA, the CDR3 is TGTGCCAGTAATAACGGCCCCTATGGCTACACCTTC. The chain carries TRBV19 and TRBJ1-2, with unresolved D. V dropped 7 bases and J dropped 4 bases, with 10 bases sitting between them. The CDR3 totals 12 residues. Germline-derived CDR1 and CDR2 are LNHDA and SQIVND (reference sequence).

The chain couples TRBV8-2 to TRBJ2-6. TRBV8-2 is a known pseudogene. The length of the CDR3 is 17 residues. The CDR3 is CGRWSRITQSRANVLTF. In DNA form, the CDR3 reads TGTGGCAGGTGGTCCAGGATAACACAAAGTCGGGCCAACGTCCTGACTTTC.

In its sample, this clonotype was seen a few times. This could be a read error, since a much larger clone is one nucleotide away. The chain joins TRBV30 to TRBJ1-5; tentative D call: TRBD2 (6 bases). The DNA end favors TRBJ2-3, so the J call may be wrong. The CDR3 covers 13 residues. In germline, CDR1 is GTSNPN, CDR2 SVGIG (reference sequence). The CDR3 nucleotides are TGTGCCTGGAGTCCCACGGGGGACCAGCCCCAGTATTTT. This gives the protein CAWSPTGDQPQYF.

This clonotype has a handful of counts. The rearrangement uses TRBV27 and TRBJ2-3; tentatively, D is TRBD2 (6 bases). The V end lost 5 bases, the J end lost 6 bases, and 18 bases lay between the germline ends. CDR3 length: 15 amino acids. Looked up from germline, CDR1 is MNHEY and CDR2 is SMNVEV (reference sequence). The CDR3 loop reads CASSLGSPGVDTQYF. The CDR3, as DNA: TGTGCCAGCAGTCTAGGGTCTCCGGGGGTGGATACGCAGTATTTT.

A word on this clonotype: Given a much more abundant clone one base away, this may be a read error. V usage is TRBV6-2 or TRBV6-3 and J usage is TRBJ1-6; no definite D call. The CDR3 covers 15 residues. The V gene's germline CDR1 is MNHEY and CDR2 SVGEGT. The ends were cut back, 7 bases at V and 12 bases at J, with 22 bases in the middle. CDR3 DNA sequence: TGTGCCAGCATCAATGCAGAGGGTACGGCATTACCCCTCCACTTT. Protein product: CASINAEGTALPLHF.

This chain joins TRBV19 and TRBJ1-1; TRBD1 is a possible D gene (6 bases). Looked up from germline, CDR1 is LNHDA and CDR2 is SQIVND (reference sequence). The CDR3 has 14 amino acids. Trimming cost V 2 bases and J 5 bases, with 12 bases left between them. The CDR3 spells CASSITGSRTEAFF. The CDR3 DNA is TGTGCCAGTAGTATAACAGGGAGTAGGACTGAAGCTTTCTTT.

This clonotype was detected ten times or more. The chain is built from TRBV21-1 and TRBJ2-3. TRBV21-1 has pseudogene status. The CDR3 contains 17 residues. DNA of the CDR3: TGTGCCAGCAGTGCGGTCGTAGCTACAGTCATGCAAGATACGCAGTATTTT. Translated: CASSAVVATVMQDTQYF.

This clonotype has more than one count but fewer than ten. One base away lies a much larger clone, so this may be a sequencing read error. The chain is built from TRBV8-2 and TRBJ1-2. TRBV8-2 is deemed a pseudogene. The CDR3 runs to 16 residues. The CDR3, as DNA: TGTGGCAGTTGCTTCGCTGATAGCCGAAAGGCCTATGGCTACACCTTC. This sequence encodes CGSCFADSRKAYGYTF.

In this sample, this clonotype turned up many times. The chain uses TRBV28 and TRBJ2-3; tentatively, D is TRBD2 (5 bases). Germline V gene lookup returns CDR1 MDHEN and CDR2 SYDVKM. The CDR3 is 14 residues long. The V end lost 3 bases, the J end lost 1 base, and 8 bases lay between the germline ends. The CDR3 DNA reads as TGTGCCAGCAGTTTCTCGGAGGGCACAGATACGCAGTATTTT. Encoded protein: CASSFSEGTDTQYF.

The V call is TRBV28, the J call TRBJ2-3, with D uncertain. Trimming stripped 4 bases from V and 1 base from J, with 18 bases between. The CDR3 has 17 amino acids. Germline lookup yields CDR1 MDHEN and CDR2 SYDVKM. The CDR3 DNA sequence: TGTGCCAGCAGTTCACTCTCGGCCCGATTAGGCACAGATACGCAGTATTTT. Translated, it gives CASSSLSARLGTDTQYF.

This clonotype has a handful of counts. V and J are TRBV6-5 and TRBJ1-1; D not certain. V was shortened by 6 bases and J by 3 bases, with 14 bases between the two germline ends. This CDR3 is 14 amino acids long. CDR1 and CDR2 from the germline V gene are MNHEY and SVGAGI. The CDR3 sequence: CASRARGRDTEAFF. The CDR3, as DNA: TGTGCCAGCAGGGCGCGGGGTCGGGACACTGAAGCTTTCTTT.